A single sample gave rise to the 30 T cell receptor beta chains below, sequenced in a study of regulatory T cells in long-lasting Graves disease. The time point here: newly diagnosed GD, antithyroid drugs for less than 3 months. The authors made the TCR library using RNA they extracted from PBMCs. Library construction for TCR beta used iRepertoire HTBI primers and Arm-PCR of CDR3 regions. TCRdb called the multiplex PCR reads again in MiXCR, with one record for every CDR3 protein. In the table there are 200,000 to 250,000 distinct CDR3 sequences, roughly 18% of which are singletons. The starting material was peripheral blood mononuclear cells (PBMCs), obtained at new diagnosis, from a patient treated with antithyroid drugs. The source is a female donor with Graves disease.

This clonotype was seen repeatedly, ten times or more. The rearrangement uses TRBV6-2 or TRBV6-3 and TRBJ2-1, with D unresolved. Germline V lookup: CDR1 MNHEY, CDR2 SVGEGT. The CDR3 runs 15 residues. Trimming cost V 0 bases and J 3 bases, with 9 bases left between them. CDR3 DNA sequence: TGTGCCAGCAGTTACTCAGGTTGGGACTACAATGAGCAGTTCTTC. Translated: CASSYSGWDYNEQFF.

This clonotype was seen ten or more times. The rearrangement links TRBV7-2 to TRBJ2-5, with 7 bases lining up with TRBD1. The CDR3 totals 16 residues. Unmatched junction bases numbered 6, after V lost 1 base and J lost 1 base. Germline CDR1 reads SGHTA; CDR2 reads FQGNSA. DNA of the CDR3: TGTGCCAGCAGCTTAGTTACAGGGGCGATCCAAGAGACCCAGTACTTC. The encoded protein is CASSLVTGAIQETQYF.

This clonotype was detected many times. The genes are TRBV4-1 and TRBJ1-4; 7 positions match TRBD1. Germline assignment: CDR1 MGHRA and CDR2 YSYEKL. The CDR3 consists of 16 residues. V shed 4 bases, J shed 1 base, and the junction held 6 bases outside the gene matches. CDR3 sequence (DNA): TGCGCCAGCAGCCTAGGGGGCCATGTAACTAATGAAAAACTGTTTTTT. Translating gives CASSLGGHVTNEKLFF.

Comments on this clonotype: A much larger clone sits a single nucleotide away, making a read error possible. V and J are TRBV7-9 and TRBJ2-1; possible D gene TRBD1, 5 bases. The CDR3 consists of 15 residues. CDR1 is SEHNR and CDR2 is FQNEAQ in the germline V gene (reference sequence). For the CDR3, the DNA is TGTACCAGCAGCTTTCAGGGTCTGGGCCTTAATGAGCAGTTCTTC. It specifies CTSSFQGLGLNEQFF.

This clonotype was observed many times. The genes are TRBV19 and TRBJ2-2, with D uncertain. The germline V gene encodes CDR1 LNHDA and CDR2 SQIVND (reference sequence). Trimming took 8 bases from V and 5 from J, leaving 12 bases between them. The CDR3 totals 13 residues. The CDR3 nucleotides are TGTGCCAGTGGACGAACATGGACCGGGGAGCTGTTTTTT. Translation gives CASGRTWTGELFF.

This clonotype was seen only a few times. The chain couples TRBV19 to TRBJ1-1; D might be TRBD1 (5 bases). This CDR3 contains 13 residues. CDR1 is LNHDA, CDR2 SQIVND, per germline (reference sequence). The V and J ends lost 6 bases and 5 bases respectively, with 13 bases between them. The CDR3 DNA reads TGTGCCAGTAGGTGGCCGGGGCAAACTGAAGCTTTCTTT. This gives the protein CASRWPGQTEAFF.

This clonotype was seen many times. V gene TRBV6-9 combines with J gene TRBJ1-1; 9 bases agree with TRBD1. The V gene's germline CDR1 is MNHGY and CDR2 SVAAGI. The CDR3 is 17 residues long. V was clipped by 3 bases and J by 3 bases; unmatched bases: 11. CDR3 in amino acids: CASSYAGTGLVYTEAFF. The DNA for the CDR3 is TGTGCCAGCAGTTACGCCGGGACAGGGCTAGTGTACACTGAAGCTTTCTTT.

This clonotype was seen more than once but under ten times. The chain uses TRBV7-2 and TRBJ2-1; TRBD1 matches 8 bases. CDR3 length equals 13 residues. V lost 8 bases, J lost 9 bases, and 9 bases stayed unmatched. Per the germline V gene, CDR1 is SGHTA and CDR2 is FQGNSA. DNA for the CDR3: TGTGCCAGCTCAACAGGGGGTTTGGCTGAGCAGTTCTTC. Its translation is CASSTGGLAEQFF.

The CDR3 here is CSVERGSYYGYTF. DNA of the CDR3: TGCAGCGTTGAAAGAGGGTCCTACTATGGCTACACCTTC. This rearrangement joins TRBV29-1 to TRBJ1-2; no clear D gene. Deletions cut 2 bases from V and 3 bases from J, with 10 bases between. Looked up from germline, CDR1 is SQVTM and CDR2 is ANQGSEA. The CDR3 consists of 13 residues.

This clonotype showed up many times. The chain recombines TRBV4-1 with TRBJ2-3; perhaps TRBD2 as D (6 bases). Looked up from germline, CDR1 is MGHRA and CDR2 is YSYEKL. V was shortened by 2 bases and J by 1 base, with 16 bases between the two germline ends. There are 17 residues in the CDR3. The CDR3 DNA follows: TGCGCCAGCAGCCAAAGCCCTCAGGGAGGACGCACAGATACGCAGTATTTT. It translates to CASSQSPQGGRTDTQYF.

This clonotype was seen ten or more times. J is TRBJ2-5 and V is TRBV4-2; TRBD2 aligns across 12 bases. The length of the CDR3 is 17 residues. V was clipped by 4 bases and J by 5 bases; unmatched bases: 11. Germline assignment: CDR1 LGHNA and CDR2 YNFKEQ. The CDR3 reads CASSRPTSGSVLETQYF. In DNA form, the CDR3 reads TGTGCCAGCAGCCGCCCGACTAGCGGGAGTGTTCTGGAGACCCAGTACTTC.

This clonotype appeared many times. The rearrangement joins TRBV12-3 or TRBV12-4 to TRBJ2-2; 7 nucleotides line up with TRBD2. The J segment lost 6 bases and the V segment lost 5 bases, leaving 6 bases of the junction unmatched. The length of the CDR3 is 14 residues. The CDR3 DNA sequence: TGTGCCAGCAGTACCCCTGGACTAGCCGGGGAGCTGTTTTTT. It specifies CASSTPGLAGELFF.

This clonotype was seen at least ten times. V is TRBV7-9 and J is TRBJ2-7; D is possibly TRBD2 (7 bases). Germline V CDR1 and CDR2: SEHNR, FQNEAQ (reference sequence). The CDR3 totals 15 residues. Between the trimmed V and J ends, which lost 0 bases and 4 bases, there was a span of 13 bases. CDR3 in amino acids: CASSLATGGKYEQYF. As DNA, the CDR3 is TGTGCCAGCAGCTTAGCAACGGGGGGCAAATACGAGCAGTACTTC. The whole variable domain, filled in from reference TRBV7-9 and TRBJ2-7, reads DTGVSQNPRHKITKRGQNVTFRCDPISEHNRLYWYRQTLGQGPEFLTYFQNEAQLEKSRLLSDRFSAERPKGSFSTLEIQRTEQGDSAMYLCASSLATGGKYEQYFGPGTRLTVT.

V and J are TRBV28 and TRBJ2-7; D remains ambiguous. The V end lost 5 bases, the J end lost 4 bases, and 12 bases lay between the germline ends. Germline CDR1 is MDHEN and CDR2 is SYDVKM. The CDR3 is 13 residues long. The CDR3 loop reads CASSEGQSYEQYF. In DNA, the CDR3 is TGTGCCAGCAGTGAAGGGCAGTCTTACGAGCAGTACTTC.

There are many counts of this clonotype. This chain links TRBV28 with TRBJ2-6; no definite D call. The CDR3 length is 14 residues. Germline CDR1 is MDHEN and CDR2 is SYDVKM. V shed 7 bases and J shed 0 bases, with 7 bases lying between them. The CDR3 DNA reads as TGTGCCAGCACCTTAACCTCTGGGGCCAACGTCCTGACTTTC. Amino acid sequence: CASTLTSGANVLTF.

This clonotype was detected only a few times. A clone one base away is much larger, so this may be a read error. In DNA, the CDR3 is TGTGCCAGCGGTTTATCATACGGGAGCGGTGGCTACACCTTC. It yields the protein CASGLSYGSGGYTF. The chain uses TRBV27 and TRBJ1-2; D is ambiguous. The CDR3 runs to 14 residues. CDR1 and CDR2 from the germline V gene are MNHEY and SMNVEV (reference sequence).

This clonotype has a count of ten or more. The rearrangement uses TRBV6-1 and TRBJ2-2, with 8 nucleotides matching TRBD2. Germline V gene sequence: CDR1 MNHNS, CDR2 SASEGT. The CDR3 spans 17 residues. With 6 bases clipped from V and 3 bases from J, the junction kept 12 bases outside the gene matches. As DNA, the CDR3 is TGTGCCAGCAGAGCGGGACTAGGGGTTGGTCACACCGGGGAGCTGTTTTTT. This sequence encodes CASRAGLGVGHTGELFF.

This clonotype was seen only a few times. The chain couples TRBV4-1 to TRBJ1-3, with D possibly matching TRBD1 (5 bases). Germline CDR1 MGHRA, CDR2 YSYEKL. The CDR3 is 15 residues long. V lost 2 bases, J lost 0 bases, and 8 bases lay in between. CDR3 coding DNA: TGCGCCAGCAGCCAATGGAGGGGCTCTGGAAACACCATATATTTT. It codes for CASSQWRGSGNTIYF.

The rearrangement joins TRBV11-2 to TRBJ2-3; D may be TRBD1 or TRBD2 (6 bases each). V lost 7 bases and J lost 2, with 13 bases in between. The CDR3 spans 14 residues. Germline V CDR1 and CDR2: SGHAT, FQNNGV. This CDR3 reads CASTMWGATDTQYF. CDR3 sequence (DNA): TGTGCCAGCACCATGTGGGGGGCCACAGATACGCAGTATTTT.

This clonotype has at least ten counts. V usage is TRBV12-3 or TRBV12-4 and J usage is TRBJ2-2; no firm D call. The CDR3 is made up of 16 amino acids. Trimming cost V 6 bases and J 4 bases, with 18 bases left between them. The CDR3 loop reads CASSLLGGVGTGELFF. DNA of the CDR3: TGTGCCAGCAGCCTCCTAGGTGGGGTTGGCACCGGGGAGCTGTTTTTT.

Many counts were recorded for this clonotype. This chain joins TRBV19 and TRBJ1-3; D uncertain. V lost 2 bases to trimming and J lost 1 base, with 6 bases between them. The CDR3 spans 14 residues. CDR1 LNHDA and CDR2 SQIVND come from the germline V gene (reference sequence). This CDR3 reads CASSIRLSGNTIYF. The DNA for the CDR3 is TGTGCCAGTAGTATAAGGCTATCTGGAAACACCATATATTTT.

This clonotype was seen ten or more times. The rearrangement uses TRBV13 and TRBJ2-7; D not certain. This CDR3 comprises 14 residues. Germline V CDR1 and CDR2: PRHDT, FYEKMQ (reference sequence). V lost 4 bases and J lost 3, with 13 bases in between. The CDR3 spells CASSYRRTDYEQYF. DNA for the CDR3: TGTGCCAGCAGCTATCGACGGACCGACTACGAGCAGTACTTC.

Regarding this clonotype: This sequence may be a read error, since a much larger clone differs from it by one base. The chain is built from TRBV10-3 and TRBJ2-1, with D tentatively TRBD2 (6 bases). This CDR3 is 14 amino acids long. Trimming shortened V by 8 bases and J by 6 bases, and 17 bases separated the two germline ends. CDR1 and CDR2 from the germline V gene are ENHRY and SYGVKD. DNA of the CDR3: TGTGCCATCGGAGGGACTCGAGACCGCAATGAGCAGTTCTTC. Translated: CAIGGTRDRNEQFF.

J is TRBJ1-5 and V is TRBV2, with 7 bases matching TRBD1. Germline lookup yields CDR1 SNHLY and CDR2 FYNNEI. V lost 6 bases and J lost 8; bases outside the gene matches: 10. CDR3 length equals 14 residues. Written as DNA, the CDR3 is TGTGCCAGCAGGGCTGGGCAGGGGGGCAAGCCCCAGCATTTT. This sequence encodes CASRAGQGGKPQHF.

This chain connects TRBV5-6 to TRBJ1-5; D may be TRBD1 (6 bases). Trimming removed 0 bases at V and 6 bases at J, with 10 bases between. The CDR3 is 14 residues long. Germline V gene data show CDR1 as SGHDT and CDR2 as YYEEEE. This chain's CDR3 is CASSLGPGVQPQHF. CDR3 nucleotide sequence: TGTGCCAGCAGCTTGGGTCCAGGGGTTCAGCCCCAGCATTTT.

This clonotype has a count of ten or more. The chain uses TRBV7-3 and TRBJ2-5; 9 bases map to TRBD2. The CDR3 sequence is 15 residues long. CDR1 is SGHTA and CDR2 is FQGTGA in the germline V gene. V trimming: 5 bases; J trimming: 1 base; junction bases outside the gene matches: 5. DNA for the CDR3: TGTGCCAGCAGCATCGGACTAGCGTCCCAAGAGACCCAGTACTTC. It yields the protein CASSIGLASQETQYF.

The chain carries TRBV19 and TRBJ2-2; 8 nucleotides agree with TRBD2. CDR3 length equals 14 residues. Trimming cost V 7 bases and J 4 bases; bases outside gene matches: 5. CDR1 LNHDA and CDR2 SQIVND come from the germline V gene (reference sequence). The CDR3 loop is CASKRTSSTGELFF. In nucleotides, the CDR3 is TGTGCCAGTAAGAGGACTAGCAGCACCGGGGAGCTGTTTTTT.

This clonotype was detected ten times or more. This chain connects TRBV7-2 to TRBJ2-1; D is perhaps TRBD2 (5 bases). Germline V lookup: CDR1 SGHTA, CDR2 FQGNSA. This CDR3 has 16 residues. Trimming removed 3 bases from V and 8 bases from J, with 20 bases in between. CDR3 coding DNA: TGTGCCAGCAGCTTTTTCGGGCGGGCCCCGAGGGATGAGCAGTTCTTC. It is translated as CASSFFGRAPRDEQFF.

This clonotype was seen at least ten times. V and J are TRBV18 and TRBJ1-5, with unresolved D. V lost 1 base to trimming and J lost 0 bases, with 13 bases between them. Per the germline V gene, CDR1 is KGHSH and CDR2 is LQKENI. The CDR3 consists of 17 residues. The CDR3 sequence is CASSPLPSYDSNQPQHF. For the CDR3, the DNA is TGTGCCAGCTCACCACTGCCGAGCTACGATAGCAATCAGCCCCAGCATTTT. The full variable domain, completed using reference TRBV18 and TRBJ1-5, is NAGVMQNPRHLVRRRGQEARLRCSPMKGHSHVYWYRQLPEEGLKFMVYLQKENIIDESGMPKERFSAEFPKEGPSILRIQQVVRGDSAAYFCASSPLPSYDSNQPQHFGDGTRLSIL.

In its sample, this clonotype was seen many times. The genes are TRBV7-6 and TRBJ2-1; D unclear. This CDR3 is built from 13 residues. Germline V gene data show CDR1 as SGHVS and CDR2 as FNYEAQ. V was clipped by 0 bases and J by 6 bases, with 6 bases between them. CDR3 protein: CASSLAPPNEQFF. The CDR3 DNA follows: TGTGCCAGCAGCTTAGCGCCACCCAATGAGCAGTTCTTC.